The clone carrying this TCR beta chain came up a few times. The target antigen is unknown. Per sample, extraction of total RNA gave at least 5.5 micrograms in every case. This specimen belongs to a study of blood T cells in healthy people across ages. Germline V gene sequence: CDR1 SQVTM, CDR2 ANQGSEA. The CDR3 sequence is 12 residues long. The study, taken as a whole, reports: Long-lived and aged donors differed, with more naive CD4+ cells and higher diversity in the long-lived. Significant beta diversity loss was already apparent by age approximately 38, declining roughly linearly. Estimated diversity across one million T cells was deemed an underestimate.

Sample-barcoded 5' priming and a J-beta primer mix drove a second PCR of about 6 to 12 cycles. Each CDR3 protein gets one entry after TCRdb re-called the 5' RACE reads with MiXCR. The data contain fewer than 900,000 distinct CDR3 sequences, roughly two fifths of them singletons. The sequence was obtained from a woman aged 60-75 years in good health. This chain links TRBV29-1 with TRBJ2-5; TRBD1 is a possible D gene (5 bases). The J call may be faulty, since TRBJ2-1 better matches the DNA end. The sample consisted of blood. The CDR3 nucleotides read TGCAGCGTTGATCGACAGCAAGAGACCCAGTTCTTC. Protein sequence: CSVDRQQETQFF.